A single sample is the source of the 31 T cell receptor beta chains below, sequenced in a study of cytomegalovirus exposure and HLA in healthy donors. PCR involved 60 Vbeta and 13 Jbeta primers. Some clones are missing from TCRdb's copy, which holds only in-frame ones; the method was immunoSEQ multiplex PCR. This sample yields some 190,000 clones, of which 77% are seen a single time; approximately 1.3% belongs to the top ten. Sequenced: PBMCs. The receptors shown here come from a man between 18 and 29 years old in good health and CMV-seronegative.

The gene calls are TRBV7-9 and TRBJ2-5, with 8 positions matching TRBD2. Trimming at V came to 2 bases and at J to 1 base, leaving 3 bases not matched to a gene. Germline V gene lookup returns CDR1 SEHNR and CDR2 FQNEAQ (reference sequence). CDR3 size: 15 residues. The CDR3 sequence is CASSLIAGFQETQYF. The DNA for the CDR3 is TGTGCCAGCAGCTTAATAGCGGGGTTCCAAGAGACCCAGTACTTC.

This clone was found once. The rearrangement uses TRBV7-9 and TRBJ1-2; D unclear. The V end lost 2 bases, the J end lost 2 bases, and 9 bases lay between the germline ends. Germline V gives CDR1 SEHNR, CDR2 FQNEAQ (reference sequence). The CDR3 extends over 14 amino acids. The CDR3 coding sequence is TGTGCCAGCAGCTTATCGGGTCACAACTATGGCTACACCTTC. Protein sequence: CASSLSGHNYGYTF.

This clone appeared a few times. The gene calls are TRBV9 and TRBJ2-5, with D unresolved. The CDR3 extends over 15 amino acids. Germline loops: CDR1 SGDLS, CDR2 YYNGEE. V was shortened by 3 bases and J by 1 base, with 13 bases between the two germline ends. CDR3 in DNA: TGTGCCAGCAGCGCCCCTCCCCCACTCCAAGAGACCCAGTACTTC. Protein product: CASSAPPPLQETQYF.

The chain employs TRBV7-9 and TRBJ1-5; TRBD1 agrees at 7 bases. Germline CDR1 SEHNR, CDR2 FQNEAQ (reference sequence). The CDR3 loop spans 15 amino acids. V dropped 0 bases and J dropped 2; count of bases not matched to a gene: 1. The CDR3 sequence: CASSLADRGNQPQHF. The DNA of the CDR3 is TGTGCCAGCAGCTTAGCCGACAGGGGCAATCAGCCCCAGCATTTT. The full variable domain, rest sourced from reference TRBV7-9 and TRBJ1-5, is DTGVSQNPRHKITKRGQNVTFRCDPISEHNRLYWYRQTLGQGPEFLTYFQNEAQLEKSRLLSDRFSAERPKGSFSTLEIQRTEQGDSAMYLCASSLADRGNQPQHFGDGTRLSIL.

The chain couples TRBV13 to TRBJ2-7; TRBD1 matches 8 bases. Germline V CDR1 and CDR2: PRHDT, FYEKMQ (reference sequence). V lost 0 bases to trimming and J lost 3 bases; unmatched junction nucleotides: 1. The CDR3 is 14 residues long. This CDR3 reads CASSLGTGVYEQYF. In DNA form, the CDR3 reads TGTGCCAGCAGCTTAGGGACAGGGGTCTACGAGCAGTACTTC.

The chain has TRBV29-1 and TRBJ2-7; 9 positions agree with TRBD2. The ends lost 2 bases at V and 1 base at J; junction bases unmatched: 3. The CDR3 length is 14 residues. CDR1 and CDR2 from the germline V gene are SQVTM and ANQGSEA. The DNA for the CDR3 is TGCAGCGTTGAACTGCGGGGGGGATCCTACGAGCAGTACTTC. Translation: CSVELRGGSYEQYF.

V usage is TRBV6-6 and J usage is TRBJ1-1, with D possibly being TRBD1 (6 bases). Germline CDR1 MNHNY, CDR2 SVGAGI (reference sequence). V gave up 8 bases and J gave up 1 base, with 14 bases separating them. The CDR3 consists of 14 residues. This CDR3 is CASRNRVKNTEAFF. CDR3 DNA sequence: TGTGCCAGCCGGAACAGGGTGAAGAACACTGAAGCTTTCTTT.

The chain couples TRBV30 to TRBJ2-1; 7 positions agree with TRBD2. CDR1 and CDR2 (germline): GTSNPN, SVGIG (reference sequence). The CDR3 totals 13 residues. The V gene end was trimmed by 4 bases and the J gene end by 10 bases; junction bases not matched to a gene: 10. The CDR3 region has the DNA TGTGCCTGGAATGCGGGAGCCCCCAGGGAGCAGTTCTTC. It is translated as CAWNAGAPREQFF. Complete variable domain (other parts from reference TRBV30 and TRBJ2-1): SQTIHQWPATLVQPVGSPLSLECTVEGTSNPNLYWYRQAAGRGLQLLFYSVGIGQISSEVPQNLSASRPQDRQFILSSKKLLLSDSGFYLCAWNAGAPREQFFGPGTRLTVL.

Here the CDR3 DNA reads TGTGCCAGCAGTACCTTAGCGGGACGGTCCTACGAGCAGTACTTC. Translation: CASSTLAGRSYEQYF. The rearrangement uses TRBV6-1 and TRBJ2-7, with 8 nucleotides matching TRBD2. This CDR3 region has 15 residues. The J segment lost 1 base and the V segment lost 5 bases, leaving 7 bases of the junction unmatched. Germline V gene lookup returns CDR1 MNHNS and CDR2 SASEGT.

The chain joins TRBV7-6 to TRBJ2-5, with D possibly being TRBD2 (6 bases). The germline V gene encodes CDR1 SGHVS and CDR2 FNYEAQ. This CDR3 contains 15 residues. V lost 5 bases and J 2 bases, leaving 15 bases between the germline ends. In DNA form, the CDR3 reads TGTGCCAGCAGCCTCCAGACTAGTCGGCAAGAGACCCAGTACTTC. It yields the protein CASSLQTSRQETQYF.

The rearrangement links TRBV6-5 to TRBJ1-2; 7 bases align to TRBD1. The V and J ends lost 6 bases and 1 base, in that order; junction bases with no gene match: 8. In germline, CDR1 is MNHEY, CDR2 SVGAGI. The CDR3 consists of 15 residues. CDR3 sequence reads: CASSLGQQFNYGYTF. The CDR3 DNA is TGTGCCAGCAGCCTGGGACAGCAATTTAACTATGGCTACACCTTC.

The rearrangement links TRBV5-1 to TRBJ2-6; 7 nucleotides line up with TRBD2. Germline-derived CDR1 and CDR2 are SGHRS and YFSETQ. V shed 2 bases and J 1 base; nucleotides not matched to a gene: 6. The CDR3 contains 17 residues. This CDR3 reads CASSLPSGKSGANVLTF. The CDR3, as DNA: TGCGCCAGCAGCTTACCGAGCGGGAAGTCTGGGGCCAACGTCCTGACTTTC. The full variable domain, rest sourced from reference TRBV5-1 and TRBJ2-6, is KAGVTQTPRYLIKTRGQQVTLSCSPISGHRSVSWYQQTPGQGLQFLFEYFSETQRNKGNFPGRFSGRQFSNSRSEMNVSTLELGDSALYLCASSLPSGKSGANVLTFGAGSRLTVL.

The V gene is TRBV11-2, the J gene TRBJ1-2, with TRBD1 as a possible D gene (6 bases). V lost 6 bases, J lost 6 bases, and 20 bases lay in between. This CDR3 comprises 15 residues. Germline values: CDR1 SGHAT, CDR2 FQNNGV. CDR3 loop: CASRGVRRTDDGYTF. In DNA form, the CDR3 reads TGTGCCAGCAGGGGAGTTCGGAGGACAGATGATGGCTACACCTTC.

The chain is built from TRBV5-8 and TRBJ2-3; 8 nucleotides line up with TRBD2. J gave up 2 bases and V 5 bases, and 4 bases lay outside the gene matches. The germline V gene has CDR1 SGHTS and CDR2 YDEGEE. There are 14 residues in the CDR3. The CDR3 coding sequence is TGTGCCAGCAGGAGCGGGGGTCACACAGATACGCAGTATTTT. Translation gives CASRSGGHTDTQYF.

The chain joins TRBV21-1 to TRBJ1-2; the listed D gene, TRBD1, was not tested against the DNA. TRBV21-1 is classified as a pseudogene. The CDR3 contains 13 residues. CDR3 sequence: CASLRDRSGGYTF. DNA of the CDR3: TGTGCCAGCCTCCGGGACAGGTCTGGTGGCTACACCTTC.

This rearrangement joins TRBV19 to TRBJ2-1, with a weak D call TRBD2 (6 bases). Trimming removed 8 bases from V and 8 bases from J, with 16 bases in between. There are 13 residues in the CDR3. Germline V gene data show CDR1 as LNHDA and CDR2 as SQIVND (reference sequence). This CDR3 reads CASWGEPRYEQFF. For the CDR3, the DNA is TGTGCCAGTTGGGGGGAGCCTAGGTATGAGCAGTTCTTC.

The chain carries TRBV6-4 and TRBJ1-1; the D gene is possibly TRBD1 (6 bases). V was clipped by 6 bases and J by 4 bases, with 15 bases between them. The CDR3 sequence is 14 residues long. Looked up from germline, CDR1 is MRHNA and CDR2 is SNTAGT. In DNA form, the CDR3 reads TGTGCCAGCAGGCCACAGGGTTGGAGCACTGAAGCTTTCTTT. Protein sequence: CASRPQGWSTEAFF.

This chain joins TRBV29-1 and TRBJ2-5, with TRBD1 as a possible D gene (6 bases). Germline CDR1 SQVTM, CDR2 ANQGSEA. Between the trimmed V and J ends, which lost 4 bases and 5 bases, there was a span of 11 bases. This CDR3 spans 12 amino acids. The CDR3: CSVAQGLETQYF. In DNA, the CDR3 is TGCAGCGTTGCGCAGGGGCTGGAGACCCAGTACTTC.

The V and J genes are TRBV15 and TRBJ2-6, with 9 nucleotides matching TRBD2. This CDR3 has 19 residues. Germline CDR1 reads LNHNV; CDR2 reads YYDKDF (reference sequence). Losses at the gene ends were 0 bases for V and 0 bases for J; bases not matched to a gene: 6. The CDR3 bases are TGTGCCACCAGCAGAGATAGGCTAGCGGGGCCCTCTGGGGCCAACGTCCTGACTTTC. Protein product: CATSRDRLAGPSGANVLTF.

This clone has just a few counts. The genes are TRBV2 and TRBJ1-1, with 7 positions matching TRBD1. Germline V lookup: CDR1 SNHLY, CDR2 FYNNEI. The CDR3 has 14 residues. V lost 4 bases to trimming and J lost 5 bases; unmatched junction nucleotides: 7. CDR3 region: CASSVRQGGTEAFF. CDR3 DNA sequence: TGTGCCAGCAGTGTTAGACAGGGAGGAACTGAAGCTTTCTTT.

V gene TRBV27 combines with J gene TRBJ1-5; TRBD1 might be the D (5 bases). This CDR3 region has 16 residues. Germline-derived CDR1 and CDR2 are MNHEY and SMNVEV (reference sequence). Deletions cut 5 bases from V and 2 bases from J, with 16 bases between. CDR3: CASSGWRGLGNQPQHF. CDR3 sequence (DNA): TGTGCCAGCAGTGGGTGGCGGGGCTTGGGCAATCAGCCCCAGCATTTT.

The V and J genes are TRBV28 and TRBJ2-7; D remains unclear. The CDR3 totals 17 residues. Germline CDR1 MDHEN, CDR2 SYDVKM. Trimming cost V 3 bases and J 0 bases, with 18 bases left between them. CDR3 sequence (DNA): TGTGCCAGCAGTTTCCCCACCCCTACCAAGATCTCCTACGAGCAGTACTTC. Its protein is CASSFPTPTKISYEQYF.

This clone was counted a single time. The rearrangement joins TRBV7-2 to TRBJ2-3; the D is unclear. The CDR3 runs 14 residues. From germline, CDR1 is SGHTA and CDR2 FQGNSA. Trimming shortened V by 3 bases and J by 0 bases, and 7 bases separated the two germline ends. For the CDR3, the DNA is TGTGCCAGCAGCTTCGGTGTTAGCACAGATACGCAGTATTTT. Translating gives CASSFGVSTDTQYF.

The chain employs TRBV4-1 and TRBJ1-1; no clear D gene. Per germline, CDR1 MGHRA and CDR2 YSYEKL. The CDR3 runs 13 residues. V was pared by 1 base and J by 0 bases, with 3 bases between. The chain's CDR3 is CASSQVMNTEAFF. The DNA of the CDR3 is TGCGCCAGCAGCCAAGTAATGAACACTGAAGCTTTCTTT.

The rearrangement uses TRBV4-1 and TRBJ1-1; D is perhaps TRBD1 (6 bases). The CDR3 is made up of 14 amino acids. Per germline, CDR1 MGHRA and CDR2 YSYEKL. The germline V and J ends were trimmed by 0 bases and 10 bases, with 15 bases remaining between them. For the CDR3, the DNA is TGCGCCAGCAGCCAAGATAACAGGGCTAATGGAGCTTTCTTT. This gives the protein CASSQDNRANGAFF.

This clone was detected once. The J gene is TRBJ1-4, the V gene TRBV9, with D unclear. This CDR3 spans 14 amino acids. In germline, CDR1 is SGDLS, CDR2 YYNGEE. The V gene lost 0 bases and the J gene lost 4 bases, with 7 bases spanning the gap. The CDR3 DNA is TGTGCCAGCAGCGTAGGGCAGCGTAATGAAAAACTGTTTTTT. This gives the protein CASSVGQRNEKLFF.

CDR3: CASSETGFKNTGELFF. The CDR3 nucleotides are TGTGCCAGCAGCGAAACAGGGTTCAAAAACACCGGGGAGCTGTTTTTT. The J gene is TRBJ2-2, the V gene TRBV6-1; D might be TRBD1 (6 bases). The CDR3 is 16 amino acids. Trimming left V 6 bases short and J 2 bases short, with 16 bases between. The germline CDR1 and CDR2 sequences are MNHNS and SASEGT.

This clone was observed a handful of times. Written as DNA, the CDR3 is TGTGCCAGCGGAAGGGACAGGGGCGAGCAGTACTTC. Translated, it gives CASGRDRGEQYF. V usage is TRBV2 and J usage is TRBJ2-7; TRBD1 agrees at 10 bases. Germline-derived CDR1 and CDR2 are SNHLY and FYNNEI. J gave up 6 bases and V 8 bases, and 4 bases lay outside the gene matches. The CDR3 consists of 12 residues.

This clone has only a few counts. Other DNA sequences in the sample encode the same CDR3. This sequence joins TRBV7-2 and TRBJ1-5, with D possibly being TRBD1 (5 bases). CDR1 and CDR2 from the germline V gene are SGHTA and FQGNSA. V was clipped by 1 base and J by 1 base, with 8 bases between them. This CDR3 has 15 residues. In DNA form, the CDR3 reads TGTGCCAGCAGCTTAGAAGGACAAAGCAATCAGCCCCAGCATTTT. Translation: CASSLEGQSNQPQHF.

The J gene is TRBJ1-2, the V gene TRBV27; 8 bases match TRBD1. The CDR3 is made up of 12 amino acids. Germline CDR1 and CDR2: MNHEY and SMNVEV (reference sequence). V shed 6 bases and J 6 bases; nucleotides not matched to a gene: 3. The CDR3, as DNA: TGTGCCAGCAGGAGACAGGGGCATGGCTACACCTTC. Translation: CASRRQGHGYTF.

V gene TRBV19 combines with J gene TRBJ1-4, with 7 bases matching TRBD1. The V and J ends lost 9 bases and 4 bases, in that order; junction bases with no gene match: 5. In germline, CDR1 is LNHDA, CDR2 SQIVND (reference sequence). The CDR3 runs 13 residues. CDR3 in DNA: TGTGCCAGCGGATCAGGGGGTAATGAAAAACTGTTTTTT. This translates into CASGSGGNEKLFF.